This T cell receptor (beta chain) was sequenced in a study of CD8 T cells in Susac syndrome. TCR beta sequencing covered blood CD8+ and CD4+ T cells. Negative magnetic isolation gave CD8+ and CD4+ cells; FACS enriched CD8+ TEMRA. Findings and limits, study-wide: The number of individuals included in the study's TCR sequencing and HLA analysis was acknowledged as relatively small.

It was with random hexamers that 0.5 to 1 ug RNA was reverse transcribed. TCR beta CDR3 was amplified by immunoSEQ multiplex PCR. This amplification extended across 54 Vbeta and 13 Jbeta segments. TCRdb processed the immunoSEQ multiplex PCR reads anew with MiXCR; each CDR3 protein has one entry. The table shows around 300,000 distinct CDR3 sequences, with about 88% occurring only once. As to this clonotype: Its specificity is not known.

Looked up from germline, CDR1 is SGHDT and CDR2 is YYEEEE. This CDR3 contains 16 residues. V shed 4 bases, J shed 3 bases, and the junction held 5 bases outside the gene matches. The specimen sequenced was CD8+ T cells from PBMCs. This clonotype was sampled from a human donor with multiple sclerosis. The chain is built from TRBV5-6 and TRBJ2-2; 11 bases map to TRBD1. The CDR3 loop reads CASSEADRGHTGELFF. CDR3 nucleotides: TGTGCCAGCAGCGAGGCGGACAGGGGGCACACCGGGGAGCTGTTTTTT.